This T cell receptor beta chain stems from a study of T cell changes during pregnancy in multiple sclerosis. The V segment lost 6 bases and the J segment 2 bases; nucleotides outside the gene matches: 10. CDR3 length: 15 amino acids. Per germline, CDR1 SGHVS and CDR2 FQNEAQ. Only in-frame clones appear in the TCRdb table, and some are missing; sequencing was by immunoSEQ multiplex PCR. In the table there are approximately 44,000 clones, about 90% of which are singletons. The source was CD4+ T cells from peripheral blood mononuclear cells, collected before pregnancy. The sequence came from a female donor with multiple sclerosis, enrolled in a pregnancy study. This chain links TRBV7-8 with TRBJ2-7, with 7 bases fitting TRBD2. The CDR3 sequence: CASRSERGRAYEQYF. CDR3 DNA sequence: TGTGCCAGCAGAAGCGAGCGGGGACGCGCCTACGAGCAGTACTTC.